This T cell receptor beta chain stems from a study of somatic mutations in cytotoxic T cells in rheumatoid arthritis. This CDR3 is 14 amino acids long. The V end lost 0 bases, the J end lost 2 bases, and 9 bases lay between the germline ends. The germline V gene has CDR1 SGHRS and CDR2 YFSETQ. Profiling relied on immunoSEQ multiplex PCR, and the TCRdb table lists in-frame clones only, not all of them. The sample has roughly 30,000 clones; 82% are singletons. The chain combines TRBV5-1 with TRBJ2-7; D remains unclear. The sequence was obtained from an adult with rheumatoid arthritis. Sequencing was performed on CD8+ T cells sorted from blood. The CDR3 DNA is TGCGCCAGCAGCTTGGCTGGGATCGCCTACGAGCAGTACTTC. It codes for CASSLAGIAYEQYF. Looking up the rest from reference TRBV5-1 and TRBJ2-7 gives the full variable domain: KAGVTQTPRYLIKTRGQQVTLSCSPISGHRSVSWYQQTPGQGLQFLFEYFSETQRNKGNFPGRFSGRQFSNSRSEMNVSTLELGDSALYLCASSLAGIAYEQYFGPGTRLTVT.